Below are 17 T cell receptor beta chains sequenced from a single sample in a study of early stage breast cancer tumors. This table comes from immunoSEQ multiplex PCR, and its TCRdb copy is limited to in-frame clones, with some not included. Seen here are some 75,000 clones, approximately 79% observed once, and the top ten hold around 3.4%. Specimen: blood. These receptors all stem from a person between 55 and 69 years old with breast cancer.

The CDR3 DNA reads as TGTGCCAGCAGCTTAGCCGGAGGGAGCTCCTACGAGCAGTACTTC. This translates into CASSLAGGSSYEQYF. The chain joins TRBV7-9 to TRBJ2-7; tentative D call: TRBD2 (6 bases). The CDR3 has 15 residues. V lost 0 bases and J 0 bases, leaving 9 bases between the germline ends. The germline gives CDR1 SEHNR, CDR2 FQNEAQ (reference sequence).

In this sample, this clone turned up a few times. The chain links TRBV5-1 to TRBJ1-1, with no clear D. Germline V gives CDR1 SGHRS, CDR2 YFSETQ. The CDR3 totals 13 residues. The V end lost 4 bases, the J end lost 0 bases, and 7 bases lay between the germline ends. The CDR3 protein is CASSPRVNTEAFF. The CDR3 nucleotides are TGCGCCAGCAGCCCCCGAGTGAACACTGAAGCTTTCTTT.

This rearrangement joins TRBV6-6 to TRBJ2-2, with 9 positions matching TRBD2. With V trimmed by 2 bases and J by 6 bases, 7 bases remained unmatched. Germline V lookup: CDR1 MNHNY, CDR2 SVGAGI (reference sequence). This CDR3 region has 16 residues. In DNA, the CDR3 is TGTGCCAGCAGTTACGTGGCTAGCGGGGATCCCGGGGAGCTGTTTTTT. Translation: CASSYVASGDPGELFF.

This clone was found a few times. This chain joins TRBV5-1 and TRBJ2-5; unclear D gene. In germline, CDR1 is SGHRS, CDR2 YFSETQ. This CDR3 is 14 amino acids long. Trimming took 0 bases from V and 5 from J, leaving 11 bases between them. DNA of the CDR3: TGCGCCAGCAGCTTGGCCAGCGAGGCGGAGACCCAGTACTTC. The encoded protein is CASSLASEAETQYF.

The CDR3 DNA follows: TGTGCCAGCTCACCTCTCGGGACTAGCGGGAGACTCACAGATACGCAGTATTTT. It encodes CASSPLGTSGRLTDTQYF. The V gene is TRBV18, the J gene TRBJ2-3, with TRBD2 matching 14 bases. Germline loops: CDR1 KGHSH, CDR2 LQKENI. There are 18 residues in the CDR3. The V and J ends lost 3 bases and 2 bases, in that order; junction bases with no gene match: 7.

In its sample, this clone was seen a few times. The rearrangement links TRBV6-6 to TRBJ1-2; D gene ambiguous. Germline lookup yields CDR1 MNHNY and CDR2 SVGAGI (reference sequence). Trimming removed 6 bases at V and 7 bases at J, with 15 bases between. The CDR3 is 13 amino acids. The DNA for the CDR3 is TGTGCCAGCAGCCCTCTTTCAGACGGTGGCTACACCTTC. Protein: CASSPLSDGGYTF.

The J gene is TRBJ2-3, the V gene TRBV5-4; the D gene could be TRBD1 or TRBD2 (5 bases each). The V gene lost 4 bases and the J gene lost 2 bases, with 11 bases spanning the gap. This CDR3 is built from 14 residues. The germline V gene encodes CDR1 SGHNT and CDR2 YYREEE (reference sequence). The CDR3 reads CASSQEGYTDTQYF. Here the CDR3 DNA reads TGTGCCAGCAGCCAAGAGGGGTACACAGATACGCAGTATTTT.

There are a few counts of this clone. V is TRBV7-9 and J is TRBJ1-2, with TRBD1 matching 10 bases. Germline V CDR1 and CDR2: SEHNR, FQNEAQ (reference sequence). This CDR3 contains 16 residues. V shed 5 bases, J shed 5 bases, and the junction held 11 bases outside the gene matches. The DNA for the CDR3 is TGTGCCAGCAGCCATGGGACAGGGGCGCTGGTATATGGCTACACCTTC. Protein: CASSHGTGALVYGYTF.

The V call is TRBV10-3, the J call TRBJ2-5; no firm D call. The germline gives CDR1 ENHRY, CDR2 SYGVKD. V was trimmed by 5 bases and J by 2 bases, leaving 18 bases between them. The CDR3 is 16 residues long. The CDR3 sequence: CAISNSGPSPQETQYF. For the CDR3, the DNA is TGTGCCATCAGTAACTCCGGCCCCAGCCCTCAAGAGACCCAGTACTTC.

This rearrangement joins TRBV6-5 to TRBJ1-1; TRBD1 is a possible D gene (6 bases). V was pared by 7 bases and J by 3 bases, with 18 bases between. The CDR3 extends over 15 amino acids. Germline V gene lookup returns CDR1 MNHEY and CDR2 SVGAGI. CDR3 coding DNA: TGTGCCAGCATCAGAAGGGGGACCGGGGACACTGAAGCTTTCTTT. This sequence encodes CASIRRGTGDTEAFF.

The chain is built from TRBV29-1 and TRBJ2-4, with 7 nucleotides matching TRBD2. The CDR3 spans 15 residues. V was clipped by 7 bases and J by 1 base; unmatched bases: 10. Germline assignment: CDR1 SQVTM and CDR2 ANQGSEA. CDR3 nucleotide sequence: TGCAGCGCCGGAGGCGGGAGAGGCGCCAAAAACATTCAGTACTTC. This sequence encodes CSAGGGRGAKNIQYF. The variable domain in full, completed from reference TRBV29-1 and TRBJ2-4, reads SAVISQKPSRDICQRGTSLTIQCQVDSQVTMMFWYRQQPGQSLTLIATANQGSEATYESGFVIDKFPISRPNLTFSTLTVSNMSPEDSSIYLCSAGGGRGAKNIQYFGAGTRLSVL.

The chain combines TRBV19 with TRBJ2-7; 8 bases match TRBD1. This CDR3 contains 13 residues. Per germline, CDR1 LNHDA and CDR2 SQIVND (reference sequence). J gave up 2 bases and V 8 bases, and 5 bases lay outside the gene matches. CDR3 sequence reads: CASVGQETYEQYF. The CDR3 bases are TGTGCCAGTGTGGGACAGGAAACCTACGAGCAGTACTTC.

This clone was seen more than once but under ten times. The chain uses TRBV11-2 and TRBJ2-1, with TRBD2 matching 11 bases. CDR1 SGHAT and CDR2 FQNNGV come from the germline V gene. The CDR3 extends over 14 amino acids. The ends lost 5 bases at V and 4 bases at J; junction bases unmatched: 1. The DNA for the CDR3 is TGTGCCAGCAGCATAGCGGGAGGGTACAATGAGCAGTTCTTC. It is translated as CASSIAGGYNEQFF.

The rearrangement links TRBV6-5 to TRBJ2-1, with a possible D match to TRBD1 (6 bases). The CDR3 loop spans 14 amino acids. Per the germline V gene, CDR1 is MNHEY and CDR2 is SVGAGI. Trimming removed 5 bases at V and 8 bases at J, with 16 bases between. The CDR3 region has the DNA TGTGCCAGCAGTCCCAGGGGCGAGGGGGATGAGCAGTTCTTC. Translated, it gives CASSPRGEGDEQFF.

The chain recombines TRBV5-1 with TRBJ2-2; 8 positions agree with TRBD1. The V gene's germline CDR1 is SGHRS and CDR2 YFSETQ. With V trimmed by 3 bases and J by 1 base, 2 bases remained unmatched. The CDR3 totals 15 residues. Here the CDR3 reads CASSSGQVNTGELFF. CDR3 bases: TGCGCCAGCAGCTCGGGACAGGTGAACACCGGGGAGCTGTTTTTT.

A few counts support this clone. V usage is TRBV2 and J usage is TRBJ1-5; D unclear. Looked up from germline, CDR1 is SNHLY and CDR2 is FYNNEI. This CDR3 region has 13 residues. V lost 6 bases and J lost 4, with 10 bases in between. CDR3 protein: CASSLEPNQPQHF. In nucleotides, the CDR3 is TGTGCCAGCAGCCTTGAACCTAATCAGCCCCAGCATTTT.

CDR3 sequence: CASSRGTDTQYF. In DNA form, the CDR3 reads TGTGCCAGCAGCCGCGGCACAGATACGCAGTATTTT. The rearrangement links TRBV5-4 to TRBJ2-3; unclear D gene. Looked up from germline, CDR1 is SGHNT and CDR2 is YYREEE (reference sequence). The CDR3 runs 12 residues. The V end lost 4 bases, the J end lost 1 base, and 4 bases lay between the germline ends.